These T cell receptor beta chains were read from a single sample in a study of T-cell reconstitution after alpha-beta-depleted transplantation in children. In TCRdb, the PCR reads were re-called with MiXCR into one record per CDR3 protein. The data show 500,000 or so distinct CDR3 sequences, about 31% seen once. The material was PBMCs from the stem cell graft donor, obtained from the stem cell graft. The receptors derive from a human donor who donated a stem cell graft to a child with aplastic anemia. The conserved cysteine and the conserved F or W are not part of the CDR3 here. D genes are given only for firm matches.

D: .; length: 12; V: TRBV20-1; CDR3: SARWLARYNEQF
D: TRBD1; length: 13; V: TRBV28; CDR3: ASSPGTGGYEKLF
D: TRBD1; length: 12; V: TRBV12-3/TRBV12-4; CDR3: ASRGDSSGNTIY
D: .; length: 13; V: TRBV5-1; CDR3: ASSWRQQGYNEQF
D: .; length: 14; V: TRBV28; CDR3: ASSFVGGGKNNEQF
D: .; length: 13; V: TRBV4-3; CDR3: ASSQDMGRNQPQH
D: TRBD1; length: 12; V: TRBV11-3; CDR3: ASSRQGFQETQY
D: TRBD2; length: 11; V: TRBV7-8; CDR3: ASSLAGLSEQY
D: .; length: 15; V: TRBV9; CDR3: ASSVDSRKASGNTIY
D: TRBD2; length: 12; V: TRBV12-3/TRBV12-4; CDR3: ASTSREGTDTQY
D: TRBD2; length: 16; V: TRBV12-3/TRBV12-4; CDR3: ASSLARLAGGPYNEQF
D: .; length: 12; V: TRBV5-1; CDR3: ASSPGDQGREAF
D: .; length: 12; V: TRBV30; CDR3: AWRDSTRDYEQY
D: TRBD1; length: 14; V: TRBV7-9; CDR3: ASSVTGGAIDYGYT
D: TRBD2; length: 12; V: TRBV20-1; CDR3: SARDSGRISEQY
D: .; length: 12; V: TRBV18; CDR3: ASSPDMTGNTIY
D: TRBD2; length: 13; V: TRBV7-8; CDR3: ASSLAASGGETQY
D: TRBD2; length: 19; V: TRBV30; CDR3: AWSGTWDRHGLAGGARTQY
D: TRBD1; length: 14; V: TRBV6-2/TRBV6-3; CDR3: ASTRGSRRSYNEQF
D: .; length: 11; V: TRBV20-1; CDR3: SARATGGTEAF
D: TRBD1; length: 13; V: TRBV24-1; CDR3: ATSDPGQGPMGYT
D: .; length: 14; V: TRBV29-1; CDR3: SGRLQGRTSTDTQY
D: .; length: 12; V: TRBV5-4; CDR3: ASSTSGFQETQY
D: .; length: 13; V: TRBV6-2/TRBV6-3; CDR3: ASSYSGRETDTQY
D: TRBD1; length: 14; V: TRBV7-9; CDR3: ASSSRTGGEDSPLH